The rows below give T cell receptor beta chains drawn from one sample of a study of T-cell reconstitution after alpha-beta-depleted transplantation in children. TCRdb passed the PCR reads through MiXCR, listing each CDR3 protein once. The sample carries 90,000 to 100,000 distinct CDR3 sequences, roughly an eighth recorded once. The sequencing here drew on PBMCs from the stem cell graft donor, taken from the stem cell graft. The receptors originated from a human donor who donated a stem cell graft to a child with inherited bone marrow failure. CDR3s include the opening cysteine and the closing phenylalanine or tryptophan. The D gene is left open where the match is weak. Not every row has a clone size; where given, it reads once, few, many or a size class.

many	TRBV5-1	.	TRBJ1-4	CASSSTERRGEKLFF	TGCGCCAGCAGCTCGACAGAAAGGAGGGGTGAAAAACTGTTTTTT
many	TRBV15	.	TRBJ2-1	CATSREQPGSYNEQFF	TGTGCCACCAGCAGAGAACAACCGGGTTCCTACAATGAGCAGTTCTTC
few	TRBV29-1	TRBD1	TRBJ1-1	CSVESGGDLAEAFF	TGCAGCGTTGAGTCAGGGGGGGATTTGGCTGAAGCTTTCTTT
many	TRBV7-3	.	TRBJ2-1	CASSLRIGWDSYNEQFF	TGTGCCAGCAGCTTAAGGATTGGGTGGGACTCCTACAATGAGCAGTTCTTC
few	TRBV6-2/TRBV6-3	TRBD2	TRBJ2-7	CASSILAGVYEQYF	TGTGCCAGCAGTATTCTAGCGGGAGTCTACGAGCAGTACTTC
many	TRBV5-1	TRBD1	TRBJ1-5	CASSLTGGVDQPQHF	TGCGCCAGCAGCCTGACAGGGGGCGTCGATCAGCCCCAGCATTTT
many	TRBV5-6	TRBD2	TRBJ2-2	CASSSILAGANTGELFF	TGTGCCAGCAGCTCTATCCTAGCGGGGGCGAACACCGGGGAGCTGTTTTTT
many	TRBV7-6	.	TRBJ1-6	CASSLAGLNSPLHF	TGTGCCAGCAGCTTAGCAGGGCTAAATTCACCCCTCCACTTT
many	TRBV5-1	.	TRBJ2-4	CASSRTGIAGDDKNIQYF	TGCGCCAGCAGCCGGACAGGGATAGCGGGAGACGACAAAAACATTCAGTACTTC
many	TRBV5-1	TRBD1	TRBJ1-4	CASSSQGTNEKLFF	TGCGCCAGCAGCTCACAGGGGACTAATGAAAAACTGTTTTTT
many	TRBV6-5	.	TRBJ2-7	CASSWTGVKSYEQYF	TGTGCCAGCAGCTGGACGGGGGTGAAGTCCTACGAGCAGTACTTC
.	TRBV19	.	TRBJ2-4	CASSPRGAGDRGDIQYF	TGTGCCAGTAGCCCCCGTGGGGCGGGAGATAGGGGGGACATTCAGTACTTC
many	TRBV23-1	.	TRBJ2-1	CASNPQGAQFF	TGCGCCAGCAACCCCCAAGGAGCTCAGTTCTTC
.	TRBV10-3	.	TRBJ1-6	CAIRGVESPLHF	TGTGCCATCAGAGGAGTGGAATCACCCCTCCACTTT
many	TRBV5-1	TRBD1	TRBJ2-7	CASSLNPGQGSYEQYF	TGCGCCAGCAGCTTGAACCCGGGACAGGGATCGTACGAGCAGTACTTC
many	TRBV18	.	TRBJ2-5	CASSTSHGETQYF	TGTGCCAGCTCAACTTCCCACGGAGAGACCCAGTACTTC
.	TRBV28	TRBD1	TRBJ2-7	CASAPLGQGEYEQYF	TGTGCCAGCGCTCCCCTTGGACAGGGTGAATACGAGCAGTACTTC
many	TRBV20-1	TRBD1	TRBJ1-5	CSASPGQGINQPQHF	TGCAGTGCTAGCCCGGGACAGGGAATTAATCAGCCCCAGCATTTT
many	TRBV7-9	.	TRBJ1-2	CASSFSGDLYGYTF	TGTGCCAGCAGCTTTTCCGGGGACCTCTATGGCTACACCTTC
many	TRBV7-7	.	TRBJ2-2	CASSLEGNTGELFF	TGTGCCAGCAGCTTAGAAGGGAACACCGGGGAGCTGTTTTTT
many	TRBV7-9	.	TRBJ2-7	CASSLGVDATSYEQYF	TGTGCCAGCAGCTTAGGCGTAGACGCAACTTCCTACGAGCAGTACTTC
.	TRBV11-1	TRBD2	TRBJ2-7	CASSLGGGSRPMSYEQYF	TGTGCCAGCAGCTTAGGGGGGGGATCCCGCCCGATGAGCTACGAGCAGTACTTC
many	TRBV5-6	TRBD1	TRBJ2-1	CASSSRPGTGINEQFF	TGTGCCAGCAGCTCTAGGCCGGGGACAGGGATTAATGAGCAGTTCTTC
.	TRBV19	TRBD2	TRBJ2-1	CGLAANEQFF	TGTGGACTAGCTGCTAATGAGCAGTTCTTC
once	TRBV16	.	TRBJ1-1	CASSPRGAGTEAFF	TGTGCCAGCAGCCCTCGGGGGGCCGGAACTGAAGCTTTCTTT
many	TRBV5-1	.	TRBJ2-5	CASRENQETQYF	TGCGCCAGCAGAGAAAACCAAGAGACCCAGTACTTC
many	TRBV12-3/TRBV12-4	TRBD1	TRBJ1-2	CASSLGGQKIYGYTF	TGTGCCAGCAGTTTAGGGGGACAGAAGATCTATGGCTACACCTTC